This record looks at one T cell receptor beta chain sequence and its context. Antigen unknown. The data originate from a study of beta chain features in type 1 diabetes. General study results and limits: In all four CD4+ subsets, TCRB CDR3 length was significantly, moderately reduced in type 1 diabetes. The study notes PCR might favor shorter templates equally in patients and controls.

Every bit of the isolated RNA underwent reverse transcription, so sequencing read expressed TCRB transcripts. The assay was immunoSEQ multiplex PCR, and TCRdb's table has in-frame clones only and misses some. Of about 280,000 clones in the sample, approximately 15% were seen once. The CDR3 consists of 16 residues. CDR1 and CDR2 from the germline V gene are SGHTS and YDEGEE. The V and J ends lost 4 bases and 0 bases, in that order; junction bases with no gene match: 6. The TCR was taken from a man aged 18 to 35 with type 1 diabetes. What was sequenced was naive CD4+ T cells from blood. V usage is TRBV5-8 and J usage is TRBJ2-5; 10 positions agree with TRBD2. The chain's CDR3 is CASSPAGLAYQETQYF. The CDR3 nucleotides are TGTGCCAGCAGCCCCGCGGGACTAGCGTACCAAGAGACCCAGTACTTC.